The 25 T cell receptor beta chains listed next were all sequenced from one sample in a study of T cells in Graves' hyperthyroidism and ophthalmopathy. TCR beta CDR3 region amplification was performed from RNA transcripts. Researchers ran a first-round RT-PCR on the TCR CDR3 using the HTBI primer set. TCRdb reprocessed the multiplex PCR reads via MiXCR and lists one record per CDR3 protein. The data hold about 700,000 distinct CDR3 sequences, with approximately 15% observed a single time. The source material was blood. The origin of the receptors is a woman younger than 35 with Graves' hyperthyroidism.

The rearrangement uses TRBV3-1 and TRBJ2-7; the D is unclear. Trimming took off 1 base at V and 3 bases at J, with 10 bases between the two ends. CDR1 is LGHDT and CDR2 is YNNKEL in the germline V gene (reference sequence). CDR3 length: 14 amino acids. CDR3 in DNA: TGTGCCAGCAGCCAAGGTAACAGTTTCTACGAGCAGTACTTC. Translated, it gives CASSQGNSFYEQYF.

The chain combines TRBV4-3 with TRBJ2-2; 11 bases agree with TRBD2. V shed 0 bases and J 5 bases; nucleotides not matched to a gene: 8. Germline V lookup: CDR1 LGHNA, CDR2 YSLEER. This CDR3 has 18 residues. CDR3 sequence reads: CASSQDGWGLAVTGELFF. CDR3 in DNA: TGCGCCAGCAGCCAAGATGGGTGGGGACTAGCGGTTACCGGGGAGCTGTTTTTT.

This clonotype was picked up a small number of times. The genes are TRBV7-9 and TRBJ1-6; D gene ambiguous. The germline gives CDR1 SEHNR, CDR2 FQNEAQ (reference sequence). Trimming cost V 1 base and J 12 bases, with 13 bases left between them. CDR3 size: 14 residues. This chain's CDR3 is CASSLVGIREPLHF. CDR3 DNA sequence: TGTGCCAGCAGCTTAGTTGGGATCCGAGAACCCCTCCACTTT.

V and J are TRBV12-3 or TRBV12-4 and TRBJ1-4; the match to TRBD1 covers 12 bases. V was pared by 6 bases and J by 3 bases, with 2 bases of the junction left unmatched. This CDR3 has 15 amino acids. The CDR3 DNA reads as TGTGCCAGCAGCGGGACAGGGGGCCCTAATGAAAAACTGTTTTTT. It is translated as CASSGTGGPNEKLFF.

The chain recombines TRBV20-1 with TRBJ1-1; D unclear. CDR3 length equals 15 residues. Germline-derived CDR1 and CDR2 are DFQATT and SNEGSKA (reference sequence). V lost 3 bases and J lost 2, with 16 bases in between. CDR3: CSASSPGLANTEAFF. The CDR3 DNA sequence: TGCAGTGCTAGCAGTCCGGGGTTGGCCAACACTGAAGCTTTCTTT.

DNA for the CDR3: TGTGCCAGCAGGAGAAGATCGGGACTAGAAACAGATACGCAGTATTTT. Encoded protein: CASRRRSGLETDTQYF. The chain carries TRBV6-9 and TRBJ2-3; TRBD2 aligns across 8 bases. Trimming cost V 6 bases and J 3 bases; bases outside gene matches: 11. CDR1 is MNHGY and CDR2 is SVAAGI in the germline V gene. The CDR3 spans 16 residues.

This clonotype was counted ten times or more. One end of the junction is discordant with germline, which a read error may explain. J is TRBJ2-1 and V is TRBV2; a weak D match, TRBD2 (5 bases). The CDR3 consists of 13 residues. Germline V CDR1 and CDR2: SNHLY, FYNNEI. CDR3 DNA: TGTGCCAGCAGCGAAGAAACGAGGGATGAGCAGTTCTTC. Translating gives CASSEETRDEQFF.

There are a few counts of this clonotype. The genes are TRBV9 and TRBJ2-7; no clear D gene. This CDR3 is built from 15 residues. With 0 bases removed from V and 2 bases from J, the gap between germline ends came to 12 bases. CDR1 is SGDLS, CDR2 YYNGEE, per germline. In DNA form, the CDR3 reads TGTGCCAGCAGCGTAGACCCCGCCAGAGCCTACGAGCAGTACTTC. Its protein is CASSVDPARAYEQYF. Based on the CDR3 plus reference TRBV9 and TRBJ2-7, the full variable domain is DSGVTQTPKHLITATGQRVTLRCSPRSGDLSVYWYQQSLDQGLQFLIQYYNGEERAKGNILERFSAQQFPDLHSELNLSSLELGDSALYFCASSVDPARAYEQYFGPGTRLTVT.

This sequence joins TRBV12-3 or TRBV12-4 and TRBJ1-2; 7 nucleotides line up with TRBD1. The CDR3 is made up of 16 amino acids. Trimming took 3 bases from V and 3 from J; bases not matched to a gene: 10. In DNA, the CDR3 is TGTGCCAGCAGTTTTGAGGAGGGGGCGGTAGACTATGGCTACACCTTC. It is translated as CASSFEEGAVDYGYTF.

This clonotype showed up many times. The J gene is TRBJ1-1, the V gene TRBV16; 8 nucleotides match TRBD1. The CDR3 has 14 residues. Germline CDR1 and CDR2: KGHSY and FQNENV. The V and J ends lost 0 bases and 5 bases, in that order; junction bases with no gene match: 2. The CDR3 protein is CASSQSTGGTEAFF. In DNA, the CDR3 is TGTGCCAGCAGCCAATCCACAGGGGGGACTGAAGCTTTCTTT.

This clonotype was recorded at least ten times. The V and J genes are TRBV3-1 and TRBJ2-4; 7 bases agree with TRBD2. CDR1 LGHDT and CDR2 YNNKEL come from the germline V gene (reference sequence). The trim removed 4 bases at V and 1 base at J, leaving 4 bases unmatched. The CDR3 loop spans 15 amino acids. The CDR3 nucleotides read TGTGCCAGCAGCCCATTCGGGAGGGCCAAAAACATTCAGTACTTC. Residues: CASSPFGRAKNIQYF.

The table lists this clonotype with a few counts. This rearrangement joins TRBV2 to TRBJ2-7; D call uncertain. The CDR3 runs 15 residues. V shed 8 bases and J shed 6 bases, with 23 bases lying between them. Germline V gene sequence: CDR1 SNHLY, CDR2 FYNNEI. The CDR3 is CASSPPPPWFGEQYF. CDR3 DNA: TGTGCCAGCTCACCCCCCCCTCCCTGGTTTGGCGAGCAGTACTTC.

This clonotype was seen at least ten times. V gene TRBV6-2 or TRBV6-3 combines with J gene TRBJ2-5, with 9 positions matching TRBD1. The CDR3 has 15 amino acids. The germline V gene has CDR1 MNHEY and CDR2 SVGEGT. Trimming at V came to 6 bases and at J to 4 bases, leaving 9 bases not matched to a gene. CDR3 loop: CASRPGGQGLETQYF. The CDR3 DNA is TGTGCCAGCAGACCCGGGGGACAGGGTTTAGAGACCCAGTACTTC.

This chain connects TRBV20-1 to TRBJ2-1; D possibly matches TRBD1 or TRBD2 (5 bases each). The CDR3 is 15 amino acids. Germline CDR1 DFQATT, CDR2 SNEGSKA (reference sequence). Between the trimmed V and J ends, which lost 5 bases and 3 bases, there was a span of 17 bases. DNA for the CDR3: TGCAGTGCTGCCCTTACTAGAAGGGGCTACAATGAGCAGTTCTTC. This sequence encodes CSAALTRRGYNEQFF.

This clonotype showed up many times. The chain has TRBV12-3 or TRBV12-4 and TRBJ2-5; D is possibly TRBD1 (6 bases). The CDR3 spans 13 residues. V gave up 7 bases and J gave up 1 base, with 10 bases separating them. In DNA form, the CDR3 reads TGTGCCAGCACCCGGACAGCCCAAGAGACCCAGTACTTC. This codes for CASTRTAQETQYF.

This clonotype was seen more than once but under ten times. The chain couples TRBV19 to TRBJ2-3; TRBD2 matches 11 bases. CDR3 length: 16 residues. Germline-derived CDR1 and CDR2 are LNHDA and SQIVND (reference sequence). J lost 4 bases, V lost 7 bases, and 10 bases had no gene match. This CDR3 is CASTNRVAGGADTQYF. The CDR3 DNA reads TGTGCCAGTACCAATCGGGTAGCGGGAGGGGCAGATACGCAGTATTTT.

V usage is TRBV19 and J usage is TRBJ1-2; 10 nucleotides match TRBD1. The CDR3 spans 14 residues. From germline, CDR1 is LNHDA and CDR2 SQIVND (reference sequence). The trim removed 10 bases at V and 8 bases at J, leaving 13 bases unmatched. This CDR3 is CATGEGQGITGYTF. CDR3 DNA: TGTGCCACTGGGGAGGGACAGGGGATCACGGGCTACACCTTC.

This clonotype was seen a few times. V gene TRBV29-1 combines with J gene TRBJ1-3; TRBD1 might be the D (5 bases). This CDR3 is built from 12 residues. Per germline, CDR1 SQVTM and CDR2 ANQGSEA. V dropped 4 bases and J dropped 4 bases, with 8 bases sitting between them. This CDR3 reads CSVGQGGNTIYF. The CDR3 nucleotides are TGCAGCGTTGGGCAGGGAGGAAACACCATATATTTT.

Worth noting for this clonotype: A much larger clone lies one base from this, so it may be a read error. This sequence joins TRBV28 and TRBJ2-1; D is perhaps TRBD2 (5 bases). This CDR3 spans 18 amino acids. Looked up from germline, CDR1 is MDHEN and CDR2 is SYDVKM. DNA of the CDR3: TGTGCCGGCAGTTCCTCCCCCCGAACGGGATGGTCCTACAATGAGCAGTTCTTC. Its translation is CAGSSSPRTGWSYNEQFF.

This clonotype was counted many times. This chain uses TRBV7-9 with TRBJ2-5; tentatively, D is TRBD1 (6 bases). Deletions cut 5 bases from V and 1 base from J, with 14 bases between. The CDR3 has 15 residues. The germline CDR1 and CDR2 sequences are SEHNR and FQNEAQ (reference sequence). CDR3 sequence: CASSLMAGVQETQYF. CDR3 bases: TGTGCCAGCAGCCTGATGGCAGGGGTCCAAGAGACCCAGTACTTC.

There are many counts of this clonotype. This rearrangement joins TRBV5-6 to TRBJ2-3, with 10 bases lining up with TRBD2. The CDR3 totals 18 residues. V dropped 0 bases and J dropped 4; count of bases not matched to a gene: 11. From germline, CDR1 is SGHDT and CDR2 YYEEEE. CDR3 protein: CASSLVLAGGPVADTQYF. CDR3 nucleotide sequence: TGTGCCAGCAGCTTGGTATTAGCGGGAGGCCCAGTGGCAGATACGCAGTATTTT.

There are many counts of this clonotype. This chain joins TRBV5-1 and TRBJ2-1; 10 nucleotides align to TRBD2. The V and J ends lost 4 bases and 7 bases, in that order; junction bases with no gene match: 8. CDR3 length equals 15 residues. Germline CDR1 and CDR2: SGHRS and YFSETQ. CDR3 nucleotide sequence: TGCGCCAGCAGCATCGGACTAGCGGACACTAATGAGCAGTTCTTC. The encoded protein is CASSIGLADTNEQFF.

This clonotype was detected only a few times. The chain combines TRBV5-4 with TRBJ1-1; D is unclear. Germline CDR1 is SGHNT and CDR2 is YYREEE (reference sequence). The CDR3 length is 14 residues. The V gene lost 4 bases and the J gene lost 1 base, with 11 bases spanning the gap. The CDR3 here is CASSPSLRNTEAFF. For the CDR3, the DNA is TGTGCCAGCAGCCCCTCTCTCAGGAACACTGAAGCTTTCTTT.

In this sample, this clonotype turned up a few times. The V call is TRBV27, the J call TRBJ1-3; TRBD1 aligns across 7 bases. This CDR3 is built from 16 residues. Per the germline V gene, CDR1 is MNHEY and CDR2 is SMNVEV (reference sequence). Trimming took 6 bases from V and 0 from J; bases not matched to a gene: 8. DNA of the CDR3: TGTGCCAGCAGAGACGGGACAGCGATCTCTGGAAACACCATATATTTT. Protein: CASRDGTAISGNTIYF.

This clonotype was seen at least ten times. The gene calls are TRBV3-1 and TRBJ2-1; TRBD2 matches 10 bases. This CDR3 is 17 amino acids long. The germline V gene encodes CDR1 LGHDT and CDR2 YNNKEL (reference sequence). With V trimmed by 0 bases and J by 4 bases, 6 bases remained unmatched. The CDR3 spells CASSQDGTSGTYNEQFF. In DNA, the CDR3 is TGTGCCAGCAGCCAAGATGGTACTAGCGGGACTTACAATGAGCAGTTCTTC.